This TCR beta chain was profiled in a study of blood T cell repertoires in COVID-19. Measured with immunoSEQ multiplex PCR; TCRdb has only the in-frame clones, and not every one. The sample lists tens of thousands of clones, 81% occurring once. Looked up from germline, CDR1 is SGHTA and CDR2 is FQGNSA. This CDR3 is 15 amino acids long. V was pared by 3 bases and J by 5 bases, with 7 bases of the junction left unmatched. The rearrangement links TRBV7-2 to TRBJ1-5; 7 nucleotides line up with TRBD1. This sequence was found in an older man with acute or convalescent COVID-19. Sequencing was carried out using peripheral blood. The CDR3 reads CASSLRGGIDQPQHF. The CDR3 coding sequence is TGTGCCAGCAGCTTGAGAGGGGGCATCGATCAGCCCCAGCATTTT. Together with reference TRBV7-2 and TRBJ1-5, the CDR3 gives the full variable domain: GAGVSQSPSNKVTEKGKDVELRCDPISGHTALYWYRQSLGQGLEFLIYFQGNSAPDKSGLPSDRFSAERTGGSVSTLTIQRTQQEDSAVYLCASSLRGGIDQPQHFGDGTRLSIL.